This TCR beta chain was identified in a study of T cell responses to AZD1222 COVID-19 vaccine. The germline V gene has CDR1 LGHDT and CDR2 YNNKEL (reference sequence). V dropped 4 bases and J dropped 3; count of bases not matched to a gene: 5. There are 14 residues in the CDR3. Clones were sequenced by immunoSEQ multiplex PCR, and TCRdb holds only the in-frame ones, with some missing. The table records about 150,000 clones, about nine tenths of them present only once. The rearrangement joins TRBV3-1 (or the pseudogene TRBV3-2) to TRBJ1-1; 7 positions agree with TRBD1. The sequenced sample was peripheral blood, obtained on day 0 of AZD1222 vaccination. This sequence was found in an adult in good health. CDR3 region: CASSRGQSHTEAFF. The CDR3, as DNA: TGTGCCAGCAGCCGGGGACAGTCCCACACTGAAGCTTTCTTT.